This T cell receptor beta chain was retrieved from a study of shared clonotypes between healthy human individuals. At the level of the study: A couple of women and a few men aged 18 to 49 served as donors. General observations from the study: Researchers sampled blood only, noting tissue repertoires likely differ. In a handful of donors, around 4.5% of naive CD4 clonotypes appeared in common. Among donors, sharing of clonotypes was expected to be affected by sequencing depth.

CDR3 length: 14 amino acids. CDR1 is SGHDN, CDR2 FVKESK, per germline. The germline V and J ends were trimmed by 4 bases and 9 bases, with 16 bases remaining between them. This clone was recorded a few times. The antigen remains unidentified. Measured with immunoSEQ multiplex PCR; TCRdb has only the in-frame clones, and not every one. This table holds around 640,000 clones, about 96% found once. Naive-designated CD8 cells lacked CD45RO, were positively enriched for CCR7, and omitted terminally differentiated effector memory CD45RA+ cells. This TCR derives from a woman in her twenties or thirties in good health. The chain couples TRBV14 to TRBJ2-1, with D unclear. Sequenced sample: naive CD8+ T cells sorted from blood. CDR3 nucleotide sequence: TGTGCCAGCAGCCCCACTCCAGCGTTGGGTGAGCAGTTCTTC. Amino acids: CASSPTPALGEQFF. Supplemented by reference TRBV14 and TRBJ2-1, the full variable domain reads EAGVTQFPSHSVIEKGQTVTLRCDPISGHDNLYWYRRVMGKEIKFLLHFVKESKQDESGMPNNRFLAERTGGTYSTLKVQPAELEDSGVYFCASSPTPALGEQFFGPGTRLTVL.